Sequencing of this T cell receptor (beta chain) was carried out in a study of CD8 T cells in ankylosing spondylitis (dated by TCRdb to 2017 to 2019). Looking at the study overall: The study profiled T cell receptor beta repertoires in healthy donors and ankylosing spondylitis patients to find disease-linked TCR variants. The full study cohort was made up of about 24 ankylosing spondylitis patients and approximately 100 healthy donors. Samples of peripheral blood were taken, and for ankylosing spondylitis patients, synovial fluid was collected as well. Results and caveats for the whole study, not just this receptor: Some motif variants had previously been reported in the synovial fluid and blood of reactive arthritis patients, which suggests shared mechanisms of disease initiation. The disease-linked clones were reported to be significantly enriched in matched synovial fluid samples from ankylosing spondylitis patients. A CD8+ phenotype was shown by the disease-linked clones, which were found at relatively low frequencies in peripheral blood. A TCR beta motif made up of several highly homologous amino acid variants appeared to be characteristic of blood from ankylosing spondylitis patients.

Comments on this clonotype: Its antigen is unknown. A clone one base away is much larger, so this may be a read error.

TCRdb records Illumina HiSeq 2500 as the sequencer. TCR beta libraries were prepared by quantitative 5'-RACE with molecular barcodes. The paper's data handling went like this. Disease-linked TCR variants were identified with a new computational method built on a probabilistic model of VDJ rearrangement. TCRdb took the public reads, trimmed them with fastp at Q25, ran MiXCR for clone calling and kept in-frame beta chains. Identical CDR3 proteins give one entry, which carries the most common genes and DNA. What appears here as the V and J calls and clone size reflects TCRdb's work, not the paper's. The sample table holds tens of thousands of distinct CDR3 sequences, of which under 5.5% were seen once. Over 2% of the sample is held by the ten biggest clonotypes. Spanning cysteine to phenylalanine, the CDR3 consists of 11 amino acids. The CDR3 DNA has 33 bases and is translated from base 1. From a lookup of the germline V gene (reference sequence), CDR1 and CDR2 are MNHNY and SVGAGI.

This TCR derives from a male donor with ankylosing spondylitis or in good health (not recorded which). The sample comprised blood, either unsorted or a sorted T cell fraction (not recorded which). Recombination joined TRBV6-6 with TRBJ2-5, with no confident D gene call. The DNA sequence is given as TGTGCCAGCAGGGGCACAGAGGCCCAGTACTTC. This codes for CASRGTEAQYF.